Listed here is a single T cell receptor beta chain. What it recognizes is unknown. This specimen comes from a study of cytomegalovirus exposure and HLA in healthy donors. Study as a whole: The study's early data release held about 85 million unique TCRs from HLA-typed donors.

CDR1 and CDR2 from the germline V gene are SNHLY and FYNNEI. CDR3 length: 14 amino acids. Trimming cost V 8 bases and J 2 bases; bases outside gene matches: 6. PCR used 60 Vbeta primers and 13 Jbeta primers. TCRdb's table, derived via immunoSEQ multiplex PCR, lists solely in-frame clones and lacks some. This table holds tens of thousands of clones, over 55% found once. General study points: In a later analysis, across HLA loci, associated TCR counts were highest for DRB1, lowest for HLA-C. V- and J-gene trimming of TCR beta was linked (in a later analysis) to a missense DCLRE1C variant. Researchers catalogued about 160 TCR beta chains as cytomegalovirus-associated.

The TCR sequence derives from a man in his forties or fifties in good health and CMV-seropositive. The chain combines TRBV2 with TRBJ2-1; 7 bases are shared with TRBD2. The sample was PBMCs. The CDR3 DNA is TGTGCCAGCCGCCCGGCGGGGGCCTACAATGAGCAGTTCTTC. Its translation is CASRPAGAYNEQFF.